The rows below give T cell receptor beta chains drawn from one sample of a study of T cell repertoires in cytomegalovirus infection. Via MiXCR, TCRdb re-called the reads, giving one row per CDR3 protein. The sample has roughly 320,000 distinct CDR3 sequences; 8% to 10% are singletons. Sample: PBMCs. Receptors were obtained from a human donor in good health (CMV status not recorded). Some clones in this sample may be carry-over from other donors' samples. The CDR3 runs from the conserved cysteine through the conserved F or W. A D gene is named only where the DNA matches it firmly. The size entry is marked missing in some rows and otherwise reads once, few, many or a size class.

CDR3 protein: CASSLSWTENQPQHF; CDR3 DNA: TGTGCCAGCAGTTTATCGTGGACAGAGAATCAGCCCCAGCATTTT; J gene: TRBJ1-5; V gene: TRBV28; D gene: NA; clone size: many
CDR3 protein: CSARAESRGSNQPQHF; CDR3 DNA: TGCAGTGCTAGAGCTGAGAGCCGGGGGAGCAATCAGCCCCAGCATTTT; J gene: TRBJ1-5; V gene: TRBV20-1; D gene: NA; clone size: many
CDR3 protein: CASDRVSGANVLTF; CDR3 DNA: TGTGCCAGCGATAGGGTGTCCGGGGCCAACGTCCTGACTTTC; J gene: TRBJ2-6; V gene: TRBV6-2/TRBV6-3; D gene: NA; clone size: many
CDR3 protein: CASSQISGFGANVLTF; CDR3 DNA: TGTGCCAGCAGCCAAATTTCGGGGTTCGGGGCCAACGTCCTGACTTTC; J gene: TRBJ2-6; V gene: TRBV3-1; D gene: NA; clone size: NA
CDR3 protein: CSAQTGNSNQPQHF; CDR3 DNA: TGCAGTGCTCAGACAGGGAATAGCAATCAGCCCCAGCATTTT; J gene: TRBJ1-5; V gene: TRBV20-1; D gene: TRBD1; clone size: NA
CDR3 protein: CASSLIGPLPKQETQYF; CDR3 DNA: TGTGCCAGCAGCTTAATTGGACCCCTCCCAAAACAAGAGACCCAGTACTTC; J gene: TRBJ2-5; V gene: TRBV7-3; D gene: NA; clone size: many
CDR3 protein: CASSSPTAAYEQYF; CDR3 DNA: TGCGCCAGCAGCTCACCTACCGCTGCCTACGAGCAGTACTTC; J gene: TRBJ2-7; V gene: TRBV23-1; D gene: NA; clone size: NA
CDR3 protein: CSARADRGESSPLHF; CDR3 DNA: TGCAGTGCTAGGGCTGACAGGGGAGAGAGTTCACCCCTCCACTTT; J gene: TRBJ1-6; V gene: TRBV20-1; D gene: TRBD1; clone size: many
CDR3 protein: CASSQDGQGKGETQYF; CDR3 DNA: TGTGCCAGCAGCCAGGATGGACAGGGAAAAGGGGAGACCCAGTACTTC; J gene: TRBJ2-5; V gene: TRBV4-2; D gene: TRBD1; clone size: many
CDR3 protein: CASSSDTPSTDTQYF; CDR3 DNA: TGTGCCAGCAGTTCGGACACACCCAGCACAGATACGCAGTATTTT; J gene: TRBJ2-3; V gene: TRBV28; D gene: NA; clone size: many
CDR3 protein: CASGQGPPDTQYF; CDR3 DNA: TGTGCCAGCGGACAGGGTCCTCCAGATACGCAGTATTTT; J gene: TRBJ2-3; V gene: TRBV6-1; D gene: TRBD1; clone size: many
CDR3 protein: CASSLGLSGTEAFF; CDR3 DNA: TGTGCCAGCAGCCTTGGCCTCTCGGGCACTGAAGCTTTCTTT; J gene: TRBJ1-1; V gene: TRBV14; D gene: NA; clone size: many
CDR3 protein: CSARSPSGGDYGYTF; CDR3 DNA: TGCAGTGCTAGATCACCCTCGGGAGGAGACTATGGCTACACCTTC; J gene: TRBJ1-2; V gene: TRBV20-1; D gene: NA; clone size: few
CDR3 protein: CASSFPTSGDSYEQYF; CDR3 DNA: TGTGCCAGCAGCTTCCCGACTAGCGGGGACTCCTACGAGCAGTACTTC; J gene: TRBJ2-7; V gene: TRBV7-2; D gene: TRBD2; clone size: many
CDR3 protein: CASSMGAETIYGYTF; CDR3 DNA: TGTGCCAGCAGCATGGGGGCAGAGACCATCTATGGCTACACCTTC; J gene: TRBJ1-2; V gene: TRBV7-9; D gene: NA; clone size: many
CDR3 protein: CAISEPGSQETQYF; CDR3 DNA: TGTGCCATCAGTGAGCCCGGCAGCCAAGAGACCCAGTACTTC; J gene: TRBJ2-5; V gene: TRBV10-3; D gene: NA; clone size: NA
CDR3 protein: CSGLTGTGTGELFF; CDR3 DNA: TGCAGTGGGTTGACAGGGACGGGCACCGGGGAGCTGTTTTTT; J gene: TRBJ2-2; V gene: TRBV20-1; D gene: TRBD1; clone size: many
CDR3 protein: CAISDSYEQFF; CDR3 DNA: TGTGCCATCAGTGACAGCTATGAGCAGTTCTTC; J gene: TRBJ2-1; V gene: TRBV10-3; D gene: NA; clone size: many
CDR3 protein: CASSSLGLAGGPGETQYF; CDR3 DNA: TGTGCCAGCAGCTCACTGGGACTAGCGGGGGGGCCGGGGGAGACCCAGTACTTC; J gene: TRBJ2-5; V gene: TRBV7-8; D gene: TRBD2; clone size: many
CDR3 protein: CSVQTGGGYGYTF; CDR3 DNA: TGCAGCGTCCAAACAGGGGGCGGGTATGGCTACACCTTC; J gene: TRBJ1-2; V gene: TRBV29-1; D gene: TRBD1; clone size: many
CDR3 protein: CASTQRAYTF; CDR3 DNA: TGTGCCAGCACCCAGCGGGCCTACACCTTC; J gene: TRBJ1-2; V gene: TRBV12-3/TRBV12-4; D gene: NA; clone size: many
CDR3 protein: CSARGGGNQPQHF; CDR3 DNA: TGCAGTGCTAGGGGGGGGGGCAATCAGCCCCAGCATTTT; J gene: TRBJ1-5; V gene: TRBV20-1; D gene: NA; clone size: many